This T cell receptor beta chain was sequenced during a study of T cells in Graves' hyperthyroidism and ophthalmopathy. Study-level results: Stable hyperthyroidism was told apart from ophthalmopathy by a model built on 13 V-J features.

Diagnoses were established using clinical symptoms, serum thyroxine and TRAb, thyroid ultrasound and orbital computed tomography. Source material for PBMCs was around 10 ml fresh peripheral blood. This clonotype was observed a few times. Its specificity is unknown. Using RNA transcripts as the source, TCR beta CDR3 regions were amplified. Carried out on the TCR CDR3, a first-round RT-PCR used the HTBI primer set. TCRdb re-called the multiplex PCR reads through MiXCR, storing one row per CDR3 protein. The sample contains fewer than 800,000 distinct CDR3 sequences, about a sixth of which appear only once. Germline V CDR1 and CDR2: KGHSH, LQKENI. CDR3 length equals 15 residues. With 0 bases clipped from V and 5 bases from J, the junction kept 5 bases outside the gene matches.

Sequenced input: blood. The chain carries TRBV18 and TRBJ2-5; TRBD2 agrees at 8 bases. The receptor was isolated from a man aged 18 to 29 with Graves' hyperthyroidism. DNA of the CDR3: TGTGCCAGCTCACCACCTGGGACTAGAAGTGAGACCCAGTACTTC. It translates to CASSPPGTRSETQYF.